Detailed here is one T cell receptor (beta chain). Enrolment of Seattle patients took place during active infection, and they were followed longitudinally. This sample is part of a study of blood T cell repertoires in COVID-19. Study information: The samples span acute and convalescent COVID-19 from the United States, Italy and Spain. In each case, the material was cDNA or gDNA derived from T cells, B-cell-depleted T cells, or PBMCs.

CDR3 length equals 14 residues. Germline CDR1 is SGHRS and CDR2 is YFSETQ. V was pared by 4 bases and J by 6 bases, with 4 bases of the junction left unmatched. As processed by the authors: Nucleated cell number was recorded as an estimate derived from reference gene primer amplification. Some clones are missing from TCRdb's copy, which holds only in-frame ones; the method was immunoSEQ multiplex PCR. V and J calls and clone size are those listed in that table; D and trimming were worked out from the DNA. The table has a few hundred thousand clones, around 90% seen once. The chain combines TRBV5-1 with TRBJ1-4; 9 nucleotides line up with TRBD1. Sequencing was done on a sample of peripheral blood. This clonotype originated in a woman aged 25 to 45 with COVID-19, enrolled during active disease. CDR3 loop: CASSGTGRDEKLFF. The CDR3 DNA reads TGCGCCAGCAGCGGGACAGGGCGGGATGAAAAACTGTTTTTT.